One sample yielded the 14 T cell receptor beta chains listed below, sequenced in a study of T cell repertoires in cytomegalovirus infection. A single record per CDR3 protein comes from TCRdb applying MiXCR to the reads. The table shows hundreds of thousands of distinct CDR3 sequences, with more than 20% occurring only once. Sequencing used CD8+ T cells from PBMCs. These receptors all come from a human donor in good health (CMV status not recorded). Some clones in this sample may be carry-over from other donors' samples.

The chain carries TRBV20-1 and TRBJ2-1; D uncertain. CDR1 is DFQATT and CDR2 is SNEGSKA in the germline V gene (reference sequence). The CDR3 spans 10 residues. V shed 6 bases and J shed 5 bases, with 5 bases lying between them. Written as DNA, the CDR3 is TGCAGTGCGAGGCACAATGAGCAGTTCTTC. Protein: CSARHNEQFF.

V is TRBV29-1 and J is TRBJ1-2; TRBD1 might be the D (6 bases). V was pared by 3 bases and J by 8 bases, with 19 bases between. Per the germline V gene, CDR1 is SQVTM and CDR2 is ANQGSEA. CDR3 length: 14 residues. The CDR3 here is CSVDDGGPLRGYTF. In DNA form, the CDR3 reads TGCAGCGTTGATGACGGGGGCCCCCTGCGAGGCTACACCTTC.

This clonotype was seen only a few times. CDR3 protein: CSVSGVSYNEQFF. As DNA, the CDR3 is TGCAGCGTTTCAGGGGTCTCCTACAATGAGCAGTTCTTC. The rearrangement links TRBV29-1 to TRBJ2-1; D perhaps matches TRBD1 (6 bases). This CDR3 region has 13 residues. The ends were cut back, 5 bases at V and 0 bases at J, with 8 bases in the middle. The germline gives CDR1 SQVTM, CDR2 ANQGSEA.

The CDR3 here is CASSFRDRPYNEQFF. In nucleotides, the CDR3 is TGTGCCAGCAGCTTCCGGGACAGGCCCTACAATGAGCAGTTCTTC. The gene calls are TRBV5-6 and TRBJ2-1, with TRBD1 matching 8 bases. This CDR3 is 15 amino acids long. Germline V lookup: CDR1 SGHDT, CDR2 YYEEEE. V lost 2 bases, J lost 2 bases, and 3 bases stayed unmatched.

The table lists this clonotype with many counts. The chain joins TRBV7-8 to TRBJ2-4, with 9 bases lining up with TRBD1. The CDR3 extends over 17 amino acids. CDR1 is SGHVS, CDR2 FQNEAQ, per germline. V lost 4 bases, J lost 0 bases, and 7 bases stayed unmatched. CDR3 loop: CASSSAGTGLAKNIQYF. The CDR3 nucleotides read TGTGCCAGCAGCTCCGCCGGGACAGGGCTAGCCAAAAACATTCAGTACTTC.

This clonotype appeared a few times. The chain joins TRBV28 to TRBJ2-3, with D maybe TRBD2 (6 bases). Germline CDR1 and CDR2: MDHEN and SYDVKM. V lost 2 bases and J lost 1, with 13 bases in between. The CDR3 is 16 amino acids. CDR3 sequence (DNA): TGTGCCAGCAGTTTACGGGGGTACGAGGGCACAGATACGCAGTATTTT. Translating it yields CASSLRGYEGTDTQYF.

This clonotype was counted ten times or more. V usage is TRBV7-9 and J usage is TRBJ2-6; 8 nucleotides agree with TRBD1. The V and J ends lost 7 bases and 0 bases, in that order; junction bases with no gene match: 14. The CDR3 contains 19 residues. Germline lookup yields CDR1 SEHNR and CDR2 FQNEAQ (reference sequence). CDR3: CASISTKLGQDSGANVLTF. The CDR3 bases are TGTGCCAGCATCTCTACAAAGTTGGGACAGGACTCTGGGGCCAACGTCCTGACTTTC. The complete variable domain, with remaining parts taken from reference TRBV7-9 and TRBJ2-6, reads DTGVSQNPRHKITKRGQNVTFRCDPISEHNRLYWYRQTLGQGPEFLTYFQNEAQLEKSRLLSDRFSAERPKGSFSTLEIQRTEQGDSAMYLCASISTKLGQDSGANVLTFGAGSRLTVL.

There are a few counts of this clonotype. V and J are TRBV6-2 or TRBV6-3 and TRBJ2-5; TRBD2 might be the D (5 bases). Germline V gives CDR1 MNHEY, CDR2 SVGEGT. This CDR3 has 14 amino acids. The V end was cut by 4 bases, the J end by 5 bases, with 14 bases between. In DNA form, the CDR3 reads TGTGCCAGCAGTTCCGGGATACCGCATGAGACCCAGTACTTC. It specifies CASSSGIPHETQYF.

This clonotype was observed a handful of times. The chain couples TRBV6-1 to TRBJ2-7; D might be TRBD2 (6 bases). The V and J ends lost 5 bases and 2 bases respectively, with 19 bases between them. There are 16 residues in the CDR3. Germline CDR1 reads MNHNS; CDR2 reads SASEGT. CDR3 bases: TGTGCCAGCAGTTCCGGCCCGGGACTGAAGCCCTACGAGCAGTACTTC. This sequence encodes CASSSGPGLKPYEQYF.

This clonotype was observed many times. The chain recombines TRBV20-1 with TRBJ1-2; possible D gene TRBD1, 6 bases. Trimming took 0 bases from V and 2 from J, leaving 7 bases between them. CDR3 length equals 13 residues. CDR1 and CDR2 from the germline V gene are DFQATT and SNEGSKA (reference sequence). CDR3 region: CSARDRGNYGYTF. The DNA of the CDR3 is TGCAGTGCTAGAGATAGGGGGAACTATGGCTACACCTTC.

This clonotype was observed at least ten times. This chain links TRBV28 with TRBJ2-7; 10 nucleotides match TRBD2. After removal of 3 bases from V and 0 bases from J, the junction contained 5 bases not matched to a gene. Germline assignment: CDR1 MDHEN and CDR2 SYDVKM. The CDR3 covers 16 residues. The CDR3 DNA reads TGTGCCAGCAGTTTTGGAGCGGGGGGGAGCTCCTACGAGCAGTACGTC. It encodes CASSFGAGGSSYEQYV.

This clonotype occurred many times. The J gene is TRBJ1-5, the V gene TRBV7-9; D not resolved. In germline, CDR1 is SEHNR, CDR2 FQNEAQ (reference sequence). The germline V and J ends were trimmed by 6 bases and 3 bases, with 9 bases remaining between them. The CDR3 is 13 residues long. CDR3 bases: TGTGCCAGCAGTTCAGCGTCCAATCAGCCCCAGCATTTT. As protein: CASSSASNQPQHF.

This chain connects TRBV2 to TRBJ2-1; 7 nucleotides line up with TRBD1. Per the germline V gene, CDR1 is SNHLY and CDR2 is FYNNEI. There are 13 residues in the CDR3. The CDR3 nucleotides read TGTGTCCTTATCGGGGCCGAAGGGGGCGAGCAGTTCTTC. Protein: CVLIGAEGGEQFF.

This clonotype was observed many times. The chain is built from TRBV10-3 and TRBJ2-1; a weak D match, TRBD1 (6 bases). Germline CDR1 is ENHRY and CDR2 is SYGVKD. There are 15 residues in the CDR3. V lost 10 bases to trimming and J lost 6 bases, with 22 bases between them. CDR3 region: CATLQGRGKGNEQFF. Here the CDR3 DNA reads TGTGCCACCCTCCAGGGCAGGGGTAAGGGCAATGAGCAGTTCTTC.